Listed below are T cell receptor beta chains from one sample, sequenced in a study of CD8+ T cells in alopecia areata. Sequencing used immunoSEQ multiplex PCR; TCRdb keeps in-frame clones, though not all of them. The sample has roughly 200,000 clones, roughly 63% seen once; the top ten hold 1.7%. Sequenced here: CD4+ T cells sorted from blood, sampled at week 0. Receptor source: a human donor with alopecia areata. The CDR3 runs from the conserved cysteine through the conserved F or W. Each record gives: CDR3 protein, CDR3 DNA, D gene, clone size, V gene, J gene. D genes are given only for firm matches. Size is omitted from some rows. Given values are once, few, many or a class for expanded clones.

CDR3: CSVVRNPRETQYF
DNA: TGCAGCGTTGTTCGGAACCCCCGGGAGACCCAGTACTTC
D: .
size: few
V: TRBV29-1
J: TRBJ2-5

CDR3: CSAVRTGTGELFF
DNA: TGCAGCGCCGTCCGGACAGGGACCGGGGAGCTGTTTTTT
D: TRBD1
size: .
V: TRBV29-1
J: TRBJ2-2

CDR3: CAWSVRGSTDTQYF
DNA: TGTGCCTGGAGTGTACGGGGAAGCACAGATACGCAGTATTTT
D: .
size: .
V: TRBV30
J: TRBJ2-3

CDR3: CASSPVLAGNTEAFF
DNA: TGCGCCAGCAGCCCGGTTTTGGCGGGGAACACTGAAGCTTTCTTT
D: .
size: .
V: TRBV5-1
J: TRBJ1-1

CDR3: CSVDWTGVQETQYF
DNA: TGCAGCGTTGATTGGACAGGGGTACAAGAGACCCAGTACTTC
D: TRBD1
size: .
V: TRBV29-1
J: TRBJ2-5

CDR3: CASSDQGNTGELFF
DNA: TGTGCCAGCAGTGACCAGGGGAACACCGGGGAGCTGTTTTTT
D: .
size: .
V: TRBV25-1
J: TRBJ2-2

CDR3: CAWSLTGSAFF
DNA: TGTGCCTGGAGCTTGACAGGGTCTGCTTTCTTT
D: TRBD1
size: .
V: TRBV30
J: TRBJ1-1

CDR3: CSAVGEEKLFF
DNA: TGCAGCGCTGTCGGGGAGGAAAAACTGTTTTTT
D: .
size: .
V: TRBV29-1
J: TRBJ1-4

CDR3: CASSLVGPTGELFF
DNA: TGTGCCAGCAGCTTGGTAGGTCCGACCGGGGAGCTGTTTTTT
D: .
size: few
V: TRBV5-6
J: TRBJ2-2

CDR3: CASSVGINTEAFF
DNA: TGTGCCAGCAGTGTCGGGATTAACACTGAAGCTTTCTTT
D: .
size: few
V: TRBV2
J: TRBJ1-1

CDR3: CASRSGLLTDTQYF
DNA: TGTGCCAGCAGATCGGGACTCCTCACGGATACGCAGTATTTT
D: .
size: few
V: TRBV2
J: TRBJ2-3

CDR3: CASSQDPRAGYTF
DNA: TGCGCCAGCAGCCAAGACCCCCGAGCGGGCTACACCTTC
D: .
size: once
V: TRBV4-3
J: TRBJ1-2

CDR3: CASSYSRQGTEAFF
DNA: TGTGCCAGCAGTTACTCGAGGCAGGGTACTGAAGCTTTCTTT
D: .
size: .
V: TRBV6-5
J: TRBJ1-1

CDR3: CSVQGVLNTEAFF
DNA: TGCAGCGTTCAAGGGGTTCTGAACACTGAAGCTTTCTTT
D: .
size: .
V: TRBV29-1
J: TRBJ1-1

CDR3: CSVEVSLSTDTQYF
DNA: TGCAGCGTTGAAGTTTCGCTTAGCACAGATACGCAGTATTTT
D: .
size: few
V: TRBV29-1
J: TRBJ2-3

CDR3: CASSPGQGSSYEQYF
DNA: TGCGCCAGCAGCCCGGGACAGGGTAGCTCCTACGAGCAGTACTTC
D: TRBD1
size: .
V: TRBV5-1
J: TRBJ2-7

CDR3: CASSQVLGTTDTQYF
DNA: TGCGCCAGCAGCCAAGTTCTAGGAACTACAGATACGCAGTATTTT
D: .
size: once
V: TRBV4-3
J: TRBJ2-3

CDR3: CASSSWTGTYEQYF
DNA: TGTGCCAGCAGTTCCTGGACAGGGACCTACGAGCAGTACTTC
D: TRBD1
size: few
V: TRBV27
J: TRBJ2-7

CDR3: CSVRTGTSGGNEQFF
DNA: TGCAGCGTGCGAACCGGGACTAGCGGGGGAAATGAGCAGTTCTTC
D: TRBD2
size: .
V: TRBV29-1
J: TRBJ2-1

CDR3: CASRERSYNEQFF
DNA: TGTGCCAGCAGAGAGCGGAGCTACAATGAGCAGTTCTTC
D: .
size: .
V: TRBV5-8
J: TRBJ2-1

CDR3: CASSAGNTGELFF
DNA: TGCGCCAGCAGCGCCGGAAACACCGGGGAGCTGTTTTTT
D: .
size: .
V: TRBV5-1
J: TRBJ2-2

CDR3: CASSQDGGNSPLHF
DNA: TGCGCCAGCAGCCAAGATGGGGGTAATTCACCCCTCCACTTT
D: .
size: .
V: TRBV4-3
J: TRBJ1-6

CDR3: CSVQLVVGEQFF
DNA: TGCAGCGTGCAACTAGTTGTGGGTGAGCAGTTCTTC
D: .
size: few
V: TRBV29-1
J: TRBJ2-1

CDR3: CASSFGGSETQYF
DNA: TGTGCCAGCAGCTTCGGGGGTTCAGAGACCCAGTACTTC
D: .
size: .
V: TRBV11-2
J: TRBJ2-5

CDR3: CASSLKTRGENIQYF
DNA: TGTGCCAGCAGCTTAAAAACCCGGGGGGAAAACATTCAGTACTTC
D: TRBD2
size: few
V: TRBV7-8
J: TRBJ2-4

CDR3: CASSEAGASPLHF
DNA: TGTGCCAGCAGTGAGGCCGGGGCTTCACCCCTCCACTTT
D: .
size: .
V: TRBV25-1
J: TRBJ1-6

CDR3: CAWDRGENEQYF
DNA: TGTGCCTGGGACAGGGGGGAAAACGAGCAGTACTTC
D: TRBD1
size: .
V: TRBV30
J: TRBJ2-7

CDR3: CAWRGQGGQPQHF
DNA: TGTGCCTGGAGGGGACAGGGAGGTCAGCCCCAGCATTTT
D: TRBD1
size: once
V: TRBV30
J: TRBJ1-5

CDR3: CATSREGREVGSPLHF
DNA: TGTGCCACCAGCAGAGAAGGCCGCGAAGTAGGTTCACCCCTCCACTTT
D: .
size: .
V: TRBV15
J: TRBJ1-6

CDR3: CSAGHSYEQYF
DNA: TGCAGCGCGGGACACTCCTACGAGCAGTACTTC
D: .
size: few
V: TRBV29-1
J: TRBJ2-7

CDR3: CASSQEERGTQYF
DNA: TGCGCCAGCAGCCAAGAGGAACGGGGGACCCAGTACTTC
D: .
size: .
V: TRBV4-3
J: TRBJ2-5

CDR3: CASSSGRVDTQYF
DNA: TGTGCCAGCAGCTCCGGGCGAGTGGATACGCAGTATTTT
D: .
size: .
V: TRBV5-6
J: TRBJ2-3

CDR3: CASSSGYPDIQYF
DNA: TGTGCCAGCAGCTCCGGGTATCCAGACATTCAGTACTTC
D: .
size: .
V: TRBV11-3
J: TRBJ2-4

CDR3: CATSSQPTGVDQPQHF
DNA: TGTGCCACCAGCTCCCAACCGACAGGGGTAGATCAGCCCCAGCATTTT
D: TRBD1
size: .
V: TRBV15
J: TRBJ1-5

CDR3: CASSLSAHEGGYTF
DNA: TGTGCCAGCAGCTTATCAGCCCACGAGGGAGGCTACACCTTC
D: .
size: .
V: TRBV7-9
J: TRBJ1-2

CDR3: CASSQQGRYNEQFF
DNA: TGTGCCAGCAGTCAACAGGGACGATACAATGAGCAGTTCTTC
D: .
size: .
V: TRBV27
J: TRBJ2-1

CDR3: CASSSSQETQYF
DNA: TGTGCCAGCTCATCTTCTCAAGAGACCCAGTACTTC
D: .
size: few
V: TRBV18
J: TRBJ2-5

CDR3: CASSRAGEQFF
DNA: TGTGCCAGCAGTAGAGCGGGTGAGCAGTTCTTC
D: .
size: .
V: TRBV6-5
J: TRBJ2-1

CDR3: CASSQTGLGTGELFF
DNA: TGTGCCAGCAGTCAAACAGGGCTTGGCACCGGGGAGCTGTTTTTT
D: .
size: .
V: TRBV6-6
J: TRBJ2-2